The rows below give T cell receptor beta chains drawn from one sample of a study of T cell repertoires in aging, cancer and after chemotherapy. TCRdb processed the multiplex PCR reads anew with MiXCR; each CDR3 protein has one entry. The top ten clones hold around 62% of a sample with about 220 distinct CDR3 sequences, about two thirds of them seen once. Sequencing was done on a sample of blood. These TCRs come from a human donor with a solid tumor. Both conserved end residues are part of each CDR3. Fields, in order: CDR3 protein, J gene, V gene, clone size. Clone sizes are given selectively: once, few, many, or a class where the clone is expanded.

CASRHDRGGGYTF | TRBJ1-2 | TRBV12-3/TRBV12-4 | .
CASSQTSGSLNEQFF | TRBJ2-1 | TRBV19 | few
CASTLGTGGSEQYF | TRBJ2-7 | TRBV12-3/TRBV12-4 | .
CAWSPLRSGANVLTF | TRBJ2-6 | TRBV30 | .
CASKSGDSPLHF | TRBJ1-6 | TRBV27 | .
CASSMAGVNEQFF | TRBJ2-1 | TRBV19 | .
CSTRDPSYEQYF | TRBJ2-7 | TRBV29-1 | .
CASSPQGGAGANVLTF | TRBJ2-6 | TRBV7-3 | .
CASSQEAETEAFF | TRBJ1-1 | TRBV4-3 | once
CASSYSMQGPLHF | TRBJ1-6 | TRBV6-5 | .
CASSGRRTPTDTEAFF | TRBJ1-1 | TRBV7-9 | once
CASYESLSSYEQYF | TRBJ2-7 | TRBV6-6 | .
CASSLDPGVTDTQYF | TRBJ2-3 | TRBV5-5 | .
CASSAMGSNTEAFF | TRBJ1-1 | TRBV7-3 | .
CSAKSSGITYEQYF | TRBJ2-7 | TRBV20-1 | .
CASSISRGNTEAFF | TRBJ1-1 | TRBV6-5 | .
CASSQQGPRGSPLHF | TRBJ1-6 | TRBV2 | .
CASSSRDYSYNEQFF | TRBJ2-1 | TRBV12-3/TRBV12-4 | .
CASSGTGDQPQHF | TRBJ1-5 | TRBV7-2 | .
CAISNRVGTTGNTIYF | TRBJ1-3 | TRBV10-3 | .
CASSRDRQETQYF | TRBJ2-5 | TRBV6-2/TRBV6-3 | .
CASSVGGASTDTQYF | TRBJ2-3 | TRBV9 | .